Below, one T cell receptor (beta chain) is given with its context. Its antigen is still unknown. Trimming shortened V by 10 bases and J by 4 bases, and 16 bases separated the two germline ends. Germline V gives CDR1 MNHEY, CDR2 SVGEGT. The CDR3 sequence is 14 residues long. The sample comes from a study of blood T cells in healthy people across ages. Study outcomes and limitations: Diversity estimates from one million T cells were considered underestimates. Compared with aged donors, long-lived donors showed fewer expanded clones, suggesting selection.

Sample-barcoded 5' priming and a J-beta primer mix drove a second PCR of about 6 to 11 cycles. One entry per CDR3 protein, called by TCRdb with MiXCR from the 5' RACE reads. The sample records approximately 600,000 distinct CDR3 sequences, around three fifths being singletons. The material sequenced was blood. V is TRBV6-2 or TRBV6-3 and J is TRBJ2-2; TRBD1 is a possible D gene (7 bases). The receptor was isolated from a man aged 55-75 years in good health. The CDR3 loop reads CATTYRGGTGELFF. CDR3 nucleotide sequence: TGTGCCACGACGTACAGGGGAGGCACCGGGGAGCTGTTTTTT.